The TCR beta chain described here comes from a study of blood T cell repertoires in COVID-19. Study details: Samples came from the United States, Italy and Spain, spanning acute and convalescent COVID-19. Sources were T cells, B-cell-depleted T cells, or PBMCs; the material itself was cDNA or gDNA.

The germline V gene has CDR1 KGHDR and CDR2 SFDVKD. V lost 5 bases and J 7 bases, leaving 8 bases between the germline ends. There are 12 residues in the CDR3. As originally analysed: Amplification of reference gene primers provided the estimated nucleated cell counts. Sequencing was performed with immunoSEQ multiplex PCR; in TCRdb, only in-frame clones are kept and a portion is missing. The DNA was the basis for D and trimming; V, J and clone size are from that table. The sample consists of about 80,000 clones, approximately 80% of them appearing once. Material: peripheral blood. V usage is TRBV24-1 and J usage is TRBJ2-1, with D possibly matching TRBD2 (5 bases). The source of this sequence is a human donor in a cohort sampled during active COVID-19. CDR3 residues: CATSVSGNEQFF. CDR3 in DNA: TGTGCCACCAGTGTCTCGGGGAATGAGCAGTTCTTC.